This T cell receptor beta chain emerged from a study of control samples from healthy donors and cancer patients. Measured with immunoSEQ multiplex PCR; TCRdb has only the in-frame clones, and not every one. The repertoire has roughly 93,000 clones, approximately 88% of them found once; the top ten carry roughly a tenth. Germline values: CDR1 SGHTS, CDR2 YDEGEE. V lost 10 bases to trimming and J lost 3 bases, with 11 bases between them. The CDR3 is 12 amino acids. Material: PBMCs. J is TRBJ1-5 and V is TRBV5-8; D uncertain. This clonotype was obtained from a woman aged 50 to 60 with colorectal cancer. Written as DNA, the CDR3 is TGTGCCTCAGGCGGGTTCAATCAGCCCCAGCATTTT. Its translation: CASGGFNQPQHF.